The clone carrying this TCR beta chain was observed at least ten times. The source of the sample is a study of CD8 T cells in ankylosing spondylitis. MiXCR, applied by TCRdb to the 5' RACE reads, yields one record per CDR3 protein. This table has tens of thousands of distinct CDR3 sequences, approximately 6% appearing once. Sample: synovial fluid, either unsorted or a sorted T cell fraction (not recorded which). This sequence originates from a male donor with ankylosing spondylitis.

The CDR3 reads CASSADRANEQYF. The CDR3, as DNA: TGTGCCAGCAGCGCCGACAGGGCGAACGAGCAGTACTTC. The rearrangement links TRBV9 to TRBJ2-7; 7 bases fit TRBD1. The V and J ends lost 3 bases and 5 bases, in that order; junction bases with no gene match: 5. The CDR3 totals 13 residues. Germline CDR1 and CDR2: SGDLS and YYNGEE. The full variable domain, completed using reference TRBV9 and TRBJ2-7, is DSGVTQTPKHLITATGQRVTLRCSPRSGDLSVYWYQQSLDQGLQFLIQYYNGEERAKGNILERFSAQQFPDLHSELNLSSLELGDSALYFCASSADRANEQYFGPGTRLTVT.